Following are 23 T cell receptor beta chains from one sample sequenced in a study of CD4+ T cells in melanoma. Here immunoSEQ multiplex PCR was the method, and the copy in TCRdb shows in-frame clones only, minus some. The data hold 110,000 to 150,000 clones, with 85% to 95% observed a single time. Receptors were obtained from a human donor with melanoma.

The genes are TRBV11-2 and TRBJ2-5; 8 bases are shared with TRBD1. V lost 6 bases, J lost 5 bases, and 5 bases stayed unmatched. This CDR3 region has 13 residues. CDR1 and CDR2 from the germline V gene are SGHAT and FQNNGV. The CDR3 protein is CASRQTGVETQYF. The DNA of the CDR3 is TGTGCCAGCAGACAGACAGGGGTGGAGACCCAGTACTTC.

V usage is TRBV5-1 and J usage is TRBJ2-3; 9 bases fit TRBD2. The CDR3 contains 15 residues. From germline, CDR1 is SGHRS and CDR2 YFSETQ. The V gene end was trimmed by 3 bases and the J gene end by 3 bases; junction bases not matched to a gene: 5. The CDR3 DNA reads TGCGCCAGCAGCTCGGGTAGCGGGAGAACAGATACGCAGTATTTT. This codes for CASSSGSGRTDTQYF.

The rearrangement uses TRBV7-9 and TRBJ2-7, with a tentative D call TRBD1 (6 bases). V was clipped by 4 bases and J by 2 bases, with 18 bases between them. Germline CDR1 is SEHNR and CDR2 is FQNEAQ (reference sequence). The CDR3 is made up of 16 amino acids. The CDR3 is CASSSPQGTAPYEQYF. Written as DNA, the CDR3 is TGTGCCAGCAGCTCCCCGCAGGGGACGGCGCCCTACGAGCAGTACTTC.

Here the CDR3 reads CAISTGTSGSYEQYF. CDR3 in DNA: TGTGCCATCAGCACCGGGACTAGCGGGTCTTACGAGCAGTACTTC. The chain has TRBV10-3 and TRBJ2-7; 12 bases agree with TRBD2. The CDR3 loop spans 15 amino acids. The junction had 7 bases not matched to a gene; V was cut back by 6 bases and J by 4 bases. Germline loops: CDR1 ENHRY, CDR2 SYGVKD.

This CDR3 is CAAEGWGGKEETQYF. In DNA form, the CDR3 reads TGTGCCGCGGAGGGGTGGGGAGGAAAAGAAGAGACCCAGTACTTC. J is TRBJ2-5 and V is TRBV6-1; D might be TRBD2 (6 bases). The V gene lost 11 bases and the J gene lost 3 bases, with 22 bases spanning the gap. Germline V lookup: CDR1 MNHNS, CDR2 SASEGT. This CDR3 has 15 amino acids.

The V call is TRBV5-1, the J call TRBJ2-1; 10 nucleotides match TRBD1. Germline CDR1 SGHRS, CDR2 YFSETQ. V shed 1 base, J shed 4 bases, and the junction held 5 bases outside the gene matches. The CDR3 loop spans 16 amino acids. This CDR3 reads CASSLKTGGGYNEQFF. The CDR3 DNA sequence: TGCGCCAGCAGCTTGAAGACAGGGGGCGGTTACAATGAGCAGTTCTTC.

This chain links TRBV27 with TRBJ2-1; D is unresolved. Germline V gene sequence: CDR1 MNHEY, CDR2 SMNVEV (reference sequence). Trimming took 0 bases from V and 6 from J, leaving 9 bases between them. The CDR3 runs 14 residues. The CDR3 region is CASSLSNSRNEQFF. CDR3 bases: TGTGCCAGCAGTTTATCGAACAGTCGCAATGAGCAGTTCTTC.

V usage is TRBV19 and J usage is TRBJ2-1; 8 nucleotides match TRBD1. V dropped 3 bases and J dropped 10; count of bases not matched to a gene: 8. Germline CDR1 and CDR2: LNHDA and SQIVND (reference sequence). CDR3 size: 14 residues. The CDR3 protein is CASSMASTGVEQFF. The CDR3 nucleotides are TGTGCCAGTAGTATGGCCTCGACAGGGGTCGAGCAGTTCTTC.

The chain uses TRBV19 and TRBJ2-3; TRBD1 matches 7 bases. The V segment lost 4 bases and the J segment 4 bases; nucleotides outside the gene matches: 8. The CDR3 is made up of 15 amino acids. CDR1 LNHDA and CDR2 SQIVND come from the germline V gene (reference sequence). The CDR3 loop reads CASSTQPRGPDTQYF. For the CDR3, the DNA is TGTGCCAGTAGTACCCAGCCGAGGGGGCCAGATACGCAGTATTTT. Looking up the rest from reference TRBV19 and TRBJ2-3 gives the full variable domain: DGGITQSPKYLFRKEGQNVTLSCEQNLNHDAMYWYRQDPGQGLRLIYYSQIVNDFQKGDIAEGYSVSREKKESFPLTVTSAQKNPTAFYLCASSTQPRGPDTQYFGPGTRLTVL.

This chain uses TRBV6-4 with TRBJ1-6; D is perhaps TRBD1 (5 bases). This CDR3 is built from 16 residues. The V gene lost 2 bases and the J gene lost 13 bases, with 21 bases spanning the gap. The germline V gene has CDR1 MRHNA and CDR2 SNTAGT. CDR3 nucleotides: TGTGCCAGCAGTGACCCCGAGGGGACGGGTGGCAAGCCCCTCCACTTT. Its translation is CASSDPEGTGGKPLHF.

The rearrangement joins TRBV2 to TRBJ2-5; possible D gene TRBD1, 5 bases. The CDR3 has 11 amino acids. Trimming shortened V by 10 bases and J by 5 bases, and 11 bases separated the two germline ends. CDR1 is SNHLY and CDR2 is FYNNEI in the germline V gene. DNA for the CDR3: TGTGCCACCTCAGGGTTGGAGACCCAGTACTTC. Translated: CATSGLETQYF.

The gene calls are TRBV4-1 and TRBJ1-1; D uncertain. V dropped 7 bases and J dropped 0 bases, with 15 bases sitting between them. This CDR3 has 15 amino acids. Per germline, CDR1 MGHRA and CDR2 YSYEKL. CDR3 in amino acids: CASTTGQPMNTEAFF. The DNA for the CDR3 is TGCGCCAGCACTACCGGGCAACCGATGAACACTGAAGCTTTCTTT.

The CDR3 reads CASSFPAQTRPGGYGYTF. Here the CDR3 DNA reads TGTGCCAGCAGCTTTCCTGCCCAAACCAGACCCGGCGGCTATGGCTACACCTTC. The chain uses TRBV5-6 and TRBJ1-2; D unclear. V shed 2 bases and J shed 4 bases, with 24 bases lying between them. This CDR3 comprises 18 residues. Germline CDR1 is SGHDT and CDR2 is YYEEEE.

The chain links TRBV20-1 to TRBJ2-7; D unresolved. Germline CDR1 and CDR2: DFQATT and SNEGSKA (reference sequence). V lost 5 bases and J lost 3, with 8 bases in between. This CDR3 region has 11 residues. The CDR3 protein is CSARTFYEQYF. The CDR3 bases are TGCAGTGCTCGTACATTCTACGAGCAGTACTTC.

The chain joins TRBV6-5 to TRBJ1-5, with D tentatively TRBD1 (5 bases). CDR3 size: 14 residues. Germline CDR1 reads MNHEY; CDR2 reads SVGAGI. Trimming cost V 8 bases and J 7 bases, with 18 bases left between them. The chain's CDR3 is CASGPRGREQPQHF. The CDR3 DNA follows: TGTGCCAGCGGACCCCGGGGGAGGGAACAGCCCCAGCATTTT.

The gene calls are TRBV4-2 and TRBJ1-6, with 7 bases matching TRBD1. The germline gives CDR1 LGHNA, CDR2 YNFKEQ. This CDR3 has 15 residues. The ends lost 0 bases at V and 14 bases at J; junction bases unmatched: 10. The CDR3, as DNA: TGTGCCAGCAGCCAAGAGGCCAGGGGGTACACGGCCCTCCACTTT. It codes for CASSQEARGYTALHF.

The chain joins TRBV11-1 to TRBJ2-5, with D perhaps TRBD1 or TRBD2 (5 bases each). This CDR3 comprises 14 residues. Germline assignment: CDR1 SGHAT and CDR2 FQDESV (reference sequence). V lost 4 bases to trimming and J lost 4 bases, with 13 bases between them. The CDR3 region is CASSWTRGAETQYF. DNA for the CDR3: TGTGCCAGCAGCTGGACCCGAGGGGCAGAGACCCAGTACTTC. Combining the CDR3 with reference TRBV11-1 and TRBJ2-5 gives the whole variable domain EAEVAQSPRYKITEKSQAVAFWCDPISGHATLYWYRQILGQGPELLVQFQDESVVDDSQLPKDRFSAERLKGVDSTLKIQPAELGDSAMYLCASSWTRGAETQYFGPGTRLLVL.

This clone has just one count. This chain connects TRBV19 to TRBJ1-5, with TRBD1 matching over 10 bases. Per the germline V gene, CDR1 is LNHDA and CDR2 is SQIVND (reference sequence). The CDR3 extends over 15 amino acids. V gave up 8 bases and J gave up 2 bases; unmatched junction bases: 6. CDR3 sequence reads: CASRDRGVGNQPQHF. For the CDR3, the DNA is TGTGCCAGTCGGGACAGGGGTGTAGGCAATCAGCCCCAGCATTTT.

The rearrangement uses TRBV30 and TRBJ1-4; unclear D gene. This CDR3 region has 14 residues. Trimming took off 3 bases at V and 2 bases at J, with 10 bases between the two ends. The germline V gene encodes CDR1 GTSNPN and CDR2 SVGIG (reference sequence). The CDR3 coding sequence is TGTGCCTGGAGCCCTGGACGGACTAATGAAAAACTGTTTTTT. This translates into CAWSPGRTNEKLFF.

This chain joins TRBV14 and TRBJ1-2; 10 bases agree with TRBD1. The trim removed 4 bases at V and 0 bases at J, leaving 11 bases unmatched. Germline lookup yields CDR1 SGHDN and CDR2 FVKESK. The CDR3 is made up of 18 amino acids. The CDR3 DNA follows: TGTGCCAGCAGCCCGATGACAGGGGGCAATCAAGCTAACTATGGCTACACCTTC. It translates to CASSPMTGGNQANYGYTF.

The V gene is TRBV7-2, the J gene TRBJ2-5, with 7 bases identical to TRBD2. The assigned J gene may be wrong: the sequence end matches TRBJ2-7 better. CDR1 and CDR2 (germline): SGHTA, FQGNSA. The CDR3 is 14 residues long. CDR3 amino acids: CASTLAGDSYEQYF. In nucleotides, the CDR3 is TGTGCCAGCACCTTGGCGGGGGACTCCTACGAGCAGTACTTC.

The chain links TRBV5-4 to TRBJ2-7; D not resolved. This CDR3 is 15 amino acids long. Per the germline V gene, CDR1 is SGHNT and CDR2 is YYREEE (reference sequence). Deletions cut 3 bases from V and 2 bases from J, with 15 bases between. As DNA, the CDR3 is TGTGCCAGCAGCTACGCCGGGCCGAAGACCTACGAGCAGTACTTC. Its protein product is CASSYAGPKTYEQYF.

This chain links TRBV5-1 with TRBJ2-3; 12 nucleotides agree with TRBD2. The V gene end was trimmed by 5 bases and the J gene end by 3 bases; junction bases not matched to a gene: 1. Germline assignment: CDR1 SGHRS and CDR2 YFSETQ. CDR3 length: 14 amino acids. The CDR3 sequence: CASRGLAGTDTQYF. The CDR3 nucleotides read TGCGCCAGCAGAGGACTAGCGGGGACAGATACGCAGTATTTT.